Presented here are 8 T cell receptor beta chains from one specimen sequenced in a study of blood T cell repertoires in COVID-19. Profiled with immunoSEQ multiplex PCR; TCRdb holds only in-frame clones, not every one. The sample lists approximately 110,000 clones, roughly 69% seen once, with approximately 6.3% in the top ten. The sequencing sample was made of peripheral blood. Every receptor here comes from a man older than 75 with acute or convalescent COVID-19.

The rearrangement joins TRBV14 to TRBJ2-1; TRBD2 matches 10 bases. Trimming removed 3 bases from V and 6 bases from J; junction bases left unmatched: 11. Germline V gene data show CDR1 as SGHDN and CDR2 as FVKESK. CDR3 size: 17 residues. This chain's CDR3 is CASSHLILAGAGNEQFF. The CDR3 DNA is TGTGCCAGCAGCCACCTCATTCTAGCGGGAGCTGGCAATGAGCAGTTCTTC.

The table lists this clone with a few counts. V gene TRBV28 combines with J gene TRBJ2-7, with 11 bases that match TRBD2. This CDR3 comprises 14 residues. Per germline, CDR1 MDHEN and CDR2 SYDVKM. The V segment lost 10 bases and the J segment 4 bases; nucleotides outside the gene matches: 9. CDR3 region: CATNRLAGSYEQYF. The DNA of the CDR3 is TGTGCCACCAACCGACTAGCGGGAAGTTACGAGCAGTACTTC.

This clone was detected only once. The CDR3: CSASFRGEETQYF. The CDR3 DNA reads as TGCAGTGCTAGTTTCAGGGGAGAAGAGACCCAGTACTTC. The rearrangement uses TRBV20-1 and TRBJ2-5; perhaps TRBD1 as D (6 bases). This CDR3 has 13 residues. Germline-derived CDR1 and CDR2 are DFQATT and SNEGSKA (reference sequence). Trimming removed 3 bases at V and 3 bases at J, with 11 bases between.

The rearrangement uses TRBV6-6 and TRBJ2-1; D perhaps matches TRBD2 (5 bases). V was clipped by 4 bases and J by 3 bases, with 13 bases between them. Germline values: CDR1 MNHNY, CDR2 SVGAGI (reference sequence). The CDR3 length is 15 residues. CDR3 nucleotides: TGTGCCAGCAGTTCGCAGCGGAGCGACTACAATGAGCAGTTCTTC. It codes for CASSSQRSDYNEQFF.

CDR3 loop: CASSNYRGRNQPQHF. CDR3 nucleotides: TGTGCCAGCAGTAACTACCGGGGGAGAAATCAGCCCCAGCATTTT. This sequence joins TRBV28 and TRBJ1-5, with a tentative D call TRBD1 (5 bases). This CDR3 has 15 residues. Germline values: CDR1 MDHEN, CDR2 SYDVKM. The V end was cut by 5 bases, the J end by 4 bases, with 15 bases between. Based on the CDR3 plus reference TRBV28 and TRBJ1-5, the full variable domain is DVKVTQSSRYLVKRTGEKVFLECVQDMDHENMFWYRQDPGLGLRLIYFSYDVKMKEKGDIPEGYSVSREKKERFSLILESASTNQTSMYLCASSNYRGRNQPQHFGDGTRLSIL.

This rearrangement joins TRBV28 to TRBJ1-6; 7 bases line up with TRBD1. With 8 bases clipped from V and 4 bases from J, the junction kept 11 bases outside the gene matches. The CDR3 covers 16 residues. Germline CDR1 MDHEN, CDR2 SYDVKM. CDR3: CASDDTMGQYNSPLHF. CDR3 DNA sequence: TGTGCCAGCGACGATACAATGGGACAGTATAATTCACCCCTCCACTTT.

This clone was recorded once. The chain recombines TRBV29-1 with TRBJ2-5, with D perhaps TRBD1 (5 bases). CDR3 length: 12 amino acids. Germline CDR1 SQVTM, CDR2 ANQGSEA. Between the trimmed V and J ends, which lost 3 bases and 5 bases, there was a span of 10 bases. Here the CDR3 reads CSVEIPGETQYF. Written as DNA, the CDR3 is TGCAGCGTTGAGATCCCAGGGGAGACCCAGTACTTC.

The chain links TRBV19 to TRBJ2-2; the match to TRBD1 covers 8 bases. This CDR3 has 15 amino acids. The V gene's germline CDR1 is LNHDA and CDR2 SQIVND (reference sequence). Losses at the gene ends were 3 bases for V and 5 bases for J; bases not matched to a gene: 5. CDR3 sequence (DNA): TGTGCCAGTAGTATCCAGGGGGCTATGACCGGGGAGCTGTTTTTT. Its translation: CASSIQGAMTGELFF.